This passage covers 3 T cell receptor beta chains from one sample sequenced in a study of neurological immune-mediated disorders. Each CDR3 protein is one row after TCRdb ran MiXCR on the 5' RACE reads. The sample consists of some 37,000 distinct CDR3 sequences, about 4.8% of them appearing once. Sequenced sample: CD4+ T cells from blood. The receptors derive from a man aged 18 to 29 in good health.

This clonotype was detected ten times or more. V gene TRBV20-1 combines with J gene TRBJ1-2; 8 nucleotides match TRBD1. With 5 bases clipped from V and 4 bases from J, the junction kept 6 bases outside the gene matches. Germline CDR1 DFQATT, CDR2 SNEGSKA (reference sequence). This CDR3 has 13 amino acids. The CDR3 reads CSAYQGAGYGYTF. The DNA for the CDR3 is TGCAGTGCTTACCAGGGGGCAGGCTATGGCTACACCTTC.

This clonotype was seen at least ten times. The chain combines TRBV3-1 with TRBJ2-3; TRBD2 agrees at 10 bases. Germline loops: CDR1 LGHDT, CDR2 YNNKEL (reference sequence). The CDR3 extends over 17 amino acids. V lost 0 bases and J lost 3; bases outside the gene matches: 6. CDR3 nucleotides: TGTGCCAGCAGCCAAGAAAAACTAGCGGGGACAACAGATACGCAGTATTTT. Translated, it gives CASSQEKLAGTTDTQYF.

This clonotype has a count of ten or more. This rearrangement joins TRBV24-1 to TRBJ2-5; no clear D gene. V was cut by 7 bases and J by 7 bases, with 9 bases left in between. Germline CDR1 and CDR2: KGHDR and SFDVKD. This CDR3 region has 11 residues. CDR3 nucleotide sequence: TGTGCCACCAGCGACCGTGGGACCCAGTACTTC. This encodes CATSDRGTQYF.